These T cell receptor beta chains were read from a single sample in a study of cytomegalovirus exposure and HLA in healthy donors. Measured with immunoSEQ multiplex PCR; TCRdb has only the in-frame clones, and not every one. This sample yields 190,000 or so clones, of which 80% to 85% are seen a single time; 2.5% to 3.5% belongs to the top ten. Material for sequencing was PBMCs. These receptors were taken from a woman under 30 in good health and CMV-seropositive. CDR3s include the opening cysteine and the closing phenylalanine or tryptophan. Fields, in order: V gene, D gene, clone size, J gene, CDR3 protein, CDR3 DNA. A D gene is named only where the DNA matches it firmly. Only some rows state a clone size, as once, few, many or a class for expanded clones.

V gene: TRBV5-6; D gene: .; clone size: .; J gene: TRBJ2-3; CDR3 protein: CASNQKPGTLYTDTQYF; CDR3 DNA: TGTGCCAGCAACCAAAAACCCGGGACACTTTACACAGATACGCAGTATTTT
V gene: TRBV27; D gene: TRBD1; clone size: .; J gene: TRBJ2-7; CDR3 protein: CASTELTPGTGVSYEQYF; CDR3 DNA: TGTGCCAGCACCGAACTGACCCCCGGGACAGGTGTTTCCTACGAGCAGTACTTC
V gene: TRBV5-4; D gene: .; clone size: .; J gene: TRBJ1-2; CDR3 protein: CASSLQGYGYTF; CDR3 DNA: TGTGCCAGCAGCTTACAGGGATATGGCTACACCTTC
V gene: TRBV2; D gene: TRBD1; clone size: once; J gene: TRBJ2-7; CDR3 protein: CASDRDRGYEQYF; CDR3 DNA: TGTGCCAGTGACCGGGACAGGGGATACGAGCAGTACTTC
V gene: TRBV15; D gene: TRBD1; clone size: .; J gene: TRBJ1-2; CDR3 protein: CATSRDRVNYGYTF; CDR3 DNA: TGTGCCACCAGCAGGGACAGGGTGAACTATGGCTACACCTTC
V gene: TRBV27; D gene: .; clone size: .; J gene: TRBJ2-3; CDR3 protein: CASSRVSGSTDTQYF; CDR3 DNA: TGTGCCAGCAGTCGAGTGAGCGGGAGCACAGATACGCAGTATTTT
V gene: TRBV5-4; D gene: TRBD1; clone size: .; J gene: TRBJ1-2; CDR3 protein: CASSHPTGGVGGGYTF; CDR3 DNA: TGTGCCAGCAGCCATCCTACAGGGGGAGTGGGAGGTGGCTACACCTTC
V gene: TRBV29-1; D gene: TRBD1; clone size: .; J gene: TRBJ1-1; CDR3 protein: CSVPQGATEAFF; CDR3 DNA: TGCAGCGTCCCTCAGGGGGCCACTGAAGCTTTCTTT
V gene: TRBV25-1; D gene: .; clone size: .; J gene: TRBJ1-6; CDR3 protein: CASSEDQGSPLHF; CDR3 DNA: TGTGCCAGCAGTGAGGATCAGGGTTCACCCCTCCACTTT
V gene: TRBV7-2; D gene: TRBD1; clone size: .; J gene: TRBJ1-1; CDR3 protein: CASSLVGQAEAFF; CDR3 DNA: TGTGCCAGCAGCTTAGTAGGACAGGCTGAAGCTTTCTTT
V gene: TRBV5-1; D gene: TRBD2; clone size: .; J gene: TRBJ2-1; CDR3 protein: CASRNSGSSYNEQFF; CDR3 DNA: TGCGCCAGCAGAAACAGCGGGAGCTCCTACAATGAGCAGTTCTTC
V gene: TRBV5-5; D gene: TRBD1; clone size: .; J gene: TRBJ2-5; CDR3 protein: CASSTLGGTGTQYF; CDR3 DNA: TGTGCCAGCAGCACTTTAGGGGGCACGGGGACCCAGTACTTC
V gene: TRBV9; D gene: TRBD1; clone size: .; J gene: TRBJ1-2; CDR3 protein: CASSPTGGDGYTF; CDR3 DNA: TGTGCCAGCAGCCCGACAGGGGGAGATGGCTACACCTTC
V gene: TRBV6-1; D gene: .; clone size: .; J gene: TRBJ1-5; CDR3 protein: CASSERSGGSQPQHF; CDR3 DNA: TGTGCCAGCAGTGAACGAAGTGGAGGTAGTCAGCCCCAGCATTTT
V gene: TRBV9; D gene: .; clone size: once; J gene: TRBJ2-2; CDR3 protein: CASSGGPVTGELFF; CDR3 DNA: TGTGCCAGCAGCGGGGGGCCGGTCACCGGGGAGCTGTTTTTT
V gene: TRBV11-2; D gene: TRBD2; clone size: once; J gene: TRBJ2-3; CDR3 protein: CASSAGERSTYTQYF; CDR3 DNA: TGTGCCAGCAGTGCGGGGGAGCGATCCACATATACGCAGTATTTT
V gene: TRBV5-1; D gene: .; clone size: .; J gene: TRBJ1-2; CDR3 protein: CASRDPGWGLGIYTF; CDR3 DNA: TGCGCCAGCAGAGACCCCGGATGGGGGCTCGGGATCTACACCTTC
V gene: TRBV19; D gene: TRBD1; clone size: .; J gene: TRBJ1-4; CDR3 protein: CASSPSGTGLEKLFF; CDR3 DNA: TGTGCCAGTAGTCCATCCGGGACAGGGCTTGAAAAACTGTTTTTT
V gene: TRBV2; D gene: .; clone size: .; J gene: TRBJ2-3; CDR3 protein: CASRNGLSTDTQYF; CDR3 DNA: TGTGCCAGCAGAAACGGACTAAGCACAGATACGCAGTATTTT
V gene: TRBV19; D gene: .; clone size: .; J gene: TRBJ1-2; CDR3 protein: CASSILAGDYGYTF; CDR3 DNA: TGTGCCAGTAGTATTCTAGCCGGGGACTATGGCTACACCTTC
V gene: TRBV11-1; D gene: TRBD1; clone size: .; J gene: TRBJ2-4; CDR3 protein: CASSLSPGQGANIQYF; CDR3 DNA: TGTGCCAGCAGCTTAAGTCCGGGCCAGGGGGCCAACATTCAGTACTTC
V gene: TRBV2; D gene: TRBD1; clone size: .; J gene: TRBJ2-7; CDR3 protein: CASSVAGGGQYF; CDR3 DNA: TGTGCCAGCAGCGTCGCAGGGGGTGGGCAGTACTTC
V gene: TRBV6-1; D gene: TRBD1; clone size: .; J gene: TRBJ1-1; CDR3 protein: CASSDGPQGRVTEAFF; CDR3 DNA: TGTGCCAGCAGTGATGGGCCACAGGGGCGAGTCACTGAAGCTTTCTTT
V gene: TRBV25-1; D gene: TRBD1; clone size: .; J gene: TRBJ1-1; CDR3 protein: CASSRGGTAEAFF; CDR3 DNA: TGTGCCAGCTCGCGGGGCGGGACAGCTGAAGCTTTCTTT
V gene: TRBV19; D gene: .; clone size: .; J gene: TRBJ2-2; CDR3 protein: CASSVIIRGGELFF; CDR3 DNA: TGTGCCAGTAGTGTGATTATTAGGGGCGGGGAGCTGTTTTTT
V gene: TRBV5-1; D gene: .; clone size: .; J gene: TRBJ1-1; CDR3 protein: CASSLAGAYGEAFF; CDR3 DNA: TGCGCCAGCAGCTTAGCAGGGGCTTACGGTGAAGCTTTCTTT
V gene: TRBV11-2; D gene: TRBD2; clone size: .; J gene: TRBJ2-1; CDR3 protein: CASKLAGRNEQFF; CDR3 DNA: TGTGCCAGCAAATTAGCGGGGCGCAATGAGCAGTTCTTC
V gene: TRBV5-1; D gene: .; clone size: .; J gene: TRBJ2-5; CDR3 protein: CASSETQGRETQYF; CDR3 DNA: TGCGCCAGCAGCGAAACTCAGGGGAGAGAGACCCAGTACTTC
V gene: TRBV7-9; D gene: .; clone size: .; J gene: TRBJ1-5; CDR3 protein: CASSFRTDSYSNQPQHF; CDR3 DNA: TGTGCCAGCAGCTTCAGGACAGACTCCTATAGCAATCAGCCCCAGCATTTT
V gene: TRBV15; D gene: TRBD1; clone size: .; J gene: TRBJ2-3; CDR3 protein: CATSRAGDRAADTQYF; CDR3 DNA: TGTGCCACCAGCAGAGCGGGGGACAGGGCGGCAGATACGCAGTATTTT
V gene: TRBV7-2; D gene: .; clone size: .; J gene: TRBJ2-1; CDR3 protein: CASSFYAGRPKAGNEQFF; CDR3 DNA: TGTGCCAGCAGCTTTTATGCGGGGAGACCTAAGGCGGGCAATGAGCAGTTCTTC